One and the same sample provided the 27 T cell receptor beta chains below, sequenced in a study of CDR3 diversity in severe acne. Via MiXCR, TCRdb re-called the PCR reads, giving one row per CDR3 protein. The sample includes roughly 79,000 distinct CDR3 sequences, approximately 49% of them seen just once. Specimen: blood. Receptor source: a male donor with severe acne vulgaris.

This clonotype was observed at least ten times. This rearrangement joins TRBV7-3 to TRBJ2-1, with 10 bases that match TRBD2. J gave up 6 bases and V 1 base, and 6 bases lay outside the gene matches. Germline CDR1 SGHTA, CDR2 FQGTGA. The CDR3 has 16 amino acids. The CDR3 bases are TGTGCCAGCAGCTTAAGACGGACTAGCGGAGCCAATGAGCAGTTCTTC. This translates into CASSLRRTSGANEQFF.

This clonotype was observed a few times. J is TRBJ1-2 and V is TRBV5-1; perhaps TRBD1 as D (6 bases). This CDR3 is built from 15 residues. Germline CDR1 reads SGHRS; CDR2 reads YFSETQ. Trimming shortened V by 0 bases and J by 0 bases, and 9 bases separated the two germline ends. CDR3 in amino acids: CASSLAGAPNYGYTF. The CDR3 region has the DNA TGCGCCAGCAGCTTGGCAGGGGCCCCTAACTATGGCTACACCTTC.

The chain uses TRBV19 and TRBJ1-6; 7 bases line up with TRBD1. Trimming cost V 3 bases and J 9 bases; bases outside gene matches: 8. Per the germline V gene, CDR1 is LNHDA and CDR2 is SQIVND (reference sequence). This CDR3 spans 15 amino acids. The CDR3 spells CASSIEQGLASPLHF. CDR3 nucleotide sequence: TGTGCCAGTAGTATTGAACAGGGGCTGGCTTCACCCCTCCACTTT.

About this clonotype itself: The conserved final phenylalanine or tryptophan is absent from the CDR3, which likely points to a read error. Because the CDR3's place on the DNA is in doubt, the DNA is left out and the CDR3 is given as listed by TCRdb. The V and J genes are TRBV7-9 and TRBJ1-3; TRBD1, the D gene given by the table, was not confirmed from the DNA. Germline assignment: CDR1 SEHNR and CDR2 FQNEAQ (reference sequence). The CDR3 sequence runs 12 residues, both termini included. CDR3 protein: CASASLRDTMSL.

This clonotype was recorded once. This chain joins TRBV29-1 and TRBJ1-1; D is uncertain. The V gene's germline CDR1 is SQVTM and CDR2 ANQGSEA. This CDR3 has 13 amino acids. The V and J ends lost 4 bases and 1 base respectively, with 10 bases between them. CDR3 bases: TGCAGCGTTGCCAGCGATACGAACACTGAAGCTTTCTTT. Translation gives CSVASDTNTEAFF.

The chain recombines TRBV7-6 with TRBJ2-7; 9 nucleotides align to TRBD1. In germline, CDR1 is SGHVS, CDR2 FNYEAQ. V shed 5 bases, J shed 12 bases, and the junction held 11 bases outside the gene matches. This CDR3 spans 13 amino acids. The CDR3 DNA sequence: TGTGCCAGCAGCAGTCGCCGGGACAGGGATGGGTACTTC. It encodes CASSSRRDRDGYF.

In its sample, this clonotype was seen a few times. The gene calls are TRBV19 and TRBJ2-2; perhaps TRBD1 as D (5 bases). V was shortened by 6 bases and J by 3 bases, with 14 bases between the two germline ends. CDR1 is LNHDA, CDR2 SQIVND, per germline (reference sequence). The CDR3 contains 15 residues. CDR3 nucleotides: TGTGCCAGTAGAGATGGTGGGGCGGACACCGGGGAGCTGTTTTTT. Translated, it gives CASRDGGADTGELFF.

V usage is TRBV7-2 and J usage is TRBJ2-2; D is perhaps TRBD1 (5 bases). There are 15 residues in the CDR3. Germline V gives CDR1 SGHTA, CDR2 FQGNSA. V lost 0 bases and J 5 bases, leaving 10 bases between the germline ends. The DNA for the CDR3 is TGTGCCAGCAGCTTAGCTACCTCAGGGACCGGGGAGCTGTTTTTT. Translated: CASSLATSGTGELFF. Full variable domain (outside the CDR3, taken from reference TRBV7-2 and TRBJ2-2): GAGVSQSPSNKVTEKGKDVELRCDPISGHTALYWYRQSLGQGLEFLIYFQGNSAPDKSGLPSDRFSAERTGGSVSTLTIQRTQQEDSAVYLCASSLATSGTGELFFGEGSRLTVL.

This chain links TRBV12-3 or TRBV12-4 with TRBJ1-2; possible D gene TRBD1, 5 bases. Trimming cost V 0 bases and J 8 bases, with 13 bases left between them. This CDR3 comprises 14 residues. CDR3 DNA sequence: TGTGCCAGCAGTTTAGCCGGGGGAGGCTGGGGCTACACCTTC. It specifies CASSLAGGGWGYTF.

V usage is TRBV6-5 and J usage is TRBJ2-7, with no clear D. The V end lost 8 bases, the J end lost 3 bases, and 8 bases lay between the germline ends. Germline CDR1 MNHEY, CDR2 SVGAGI. CDR3 length: 11 amino acids. This chain's CDR3 is CASGEDYEQYF. CDR3 coding DNA: TGTGCCAGCGGGGAAGACTACGAGCAGTACTTC.

The gene calls are TRBV9 and TRBJ2-3; TRBD2 matches 7 bases. The CDR3 is 14 residues long. Germline-derived CDR1 and CDR2 are SGDLS and YYNGEE. V lost 4 bases and J lost 5; bases outside the gene matches: 7. The CDR3 is CASSSRLAGDTQYF. CDR3 bases: TGTGCCAGCAGCTCACGACTAGCCGGAGATACGCAGTATTTT.

The chain recombines TRBV7-9 with TRBJ1-2; tentatively, D is TRBD1 (5 bases). CDR1 is SEHNR and CDR2 is FQNEAQ in the germline V gene (reference sequence). V was shortened by 5 bases and J by 4 bases, with 11 bases between the two germline ends. The CDR3 sequence is 13 residues long. This chain's CDR3 is CASSLDTIYGYTF. CDR3 DNA: TGTGCCAGCAGCCTGGACACGATCTATGGCTACACCTTC. The variable domain in full, with the rest retrieved from reference TRBV7-9 and TRBJ1-2, is DTGVSQNPRHKITKRGQNVTFRCDPISEHNRLYWYRQTLGQGPEFLTYFQNEAQLEKSRLLSDRFSAERPKGSFSTLEIQRTEQGDSAMYLCASSLDTIYGYTFGSGTRLTVV.

The chain recombines TRBV24-1 with TRBJ2-2; 12 bases are a match to TRBD1. The CDR3 extends over 15 amino acids. Looked up from germline, CDR1 is KGHDR and CDR2 is SFDVKD. The junction had 6 bases not matched to a gene; V was cut back by 7 bases and J by 7 bases. CDR3 nucleotides: TGTGCCACCAGCCCCCGGGACAGGGGGCTCGGGGAGCTGTTTTTT. This codes for CATSPRDRGLGELFF.

This clonotype was observed many times. V is TRBV2 and J is TRBJ2-7; D possibly matches TRBD1 or TRBD2 (6 bases each). Trimming cost V 1 base and J 1 base, with 11 bases left between them. The CDR3 is 15 amino acids. Germline loops: CDR1 SNHLY, CDR2 FYNNEI. CDR3 region: CASSEDRGRSYEQYV. The CDR3 nucleotides read TGTGCCAGCAGTGAAGATCGGGGGCGGTCCTACGAGCAGTACGTC.

The chain carries TRBV6-5 and TRBJ1-1, with D hard to call. The V end lost 5 bases, the J end lost 5 bases, and 12 bases lay between the germline ends. This CDR3 is built from 13 residues. Germline CDR1 MNHEY, CDR2 SVGAGI. The CDR3 here is CASSPGIPTEAFF. CDR3 in DNA: TGTGCCAGCAGTCCGGGCATTCCGACTGAAGCTTTCTTT.

This clonotype has ten or more counts. This rearrangement joins TRBV20-1 to TRBJ2-1; D might be TRBD2 (5 bases). Trimming shortened V by 3 bases and J by 0 bases, and 15 bases separated the two germline ends. Per the germline V gene, CDR1 is DFQATT and CDR2 is SNEGSKA (reference sequence). CDR3 size: 16 residues. CDR3 region: CSARVSGPSSYNEQFF. CDR3 nucleotide sequence: TGCAGTGCTAGGGTGAGCGGACCCAGCTCCTACAATGAGCAGTTCTTC.

The CDR3 DNA sequence: TGTGCCGGGAGAGGGCAGTACTTC. This encodes CAGRGQYF. V and J are TRBV10-3 and TRBJ2-7, with D tentatively TRBD2 (5 bases). V lost 11 bases, J lost 9 bases, and 8 bases lay in between. The germline gives CDR1 ENHRY, CDR2 SYGVKD. The CDR3 length is 8 residues.

This clonotype was recorded only once. The junction departs from the called germline gene at one end, perhaps through a read error. The CDR3 DNA is TGTGCCAGCAGTGCCGGACAGGTCCAAGAGACCCGGTACTTC. This codes for CASSAGQVQETRYF. The rearrangement joins TRBV2 to TRBJ2-5, with TRBD1 matching 7 bases. Germline CDR1 SNHLY, CDR2 FYNNEI. CDR3 length equals 14 residues. The whole variable domain, filled in from reference TRBV2 and TRBJ2-5, reads EPEVTQTPSHQVTQMGQEVILRCVPISNHLYFYWYRQILGQKVEFLVSFYNNEISEKSEIFDDQFSVERPDGSNFTLKIRSTKLEDSAMYFCASSAGQVQETRYFGPGTRLLVL.

The V and J genes are TRBV7-9 and TRBJ1-2; TRBD1 aligns across 8 bases. CDR1 SEHNR and CDR2 FQNEAQ come from the germline V gene (reference sequence). The length of the CDR3 is 15 residues. V shed 2 bases and J 4 bases; nucleotides not matched to a gene: 6. CDR3 in amino acids: CASSLLQGGIYGYTF. The CDR3 nucleotides are TGTGCCAGCAGCTTATTACAGGGGGGTATCTATGGCTACACCTTC.

The chain combines TRBV6-1 with TRBJ1-3, with 10 bases matching TRBD1. V lost 4 bases, J lost 4 bases, and 1 base stayed unmatched. The CDR3 has 14 residues. Per germline, CDR1 MNHNS and CDR2 SASEGT. The CDR3, as DNA: TGTGCCAGCAGTGGACAGGGGGCGGGAAACACCATATATTTT. It encodes CASSGQGAGNTIYF.

This clonotype came up many times. This chain links TRBV6-6 with TRBJ2-1; TRBD1 aligns across 9 bases. Germline lookup yields CDR1 MNHNY and CDR2 SVGAGI (reference sequence). CDR3 length equals 16 residues. The V and J ends lost 2 bases and 1 base, in that order; junction bases with no gene match: 3. This CDR3 reads CASSYAGQGSYNEQFF. CDR3 in DNA: TGTGCCAGCAGTTACGCGGGACAGGGTTCCTACAATGAGCAGTTCTTC.

This clonotype was counted ten times or more. The V call is TRBV6-4, the J call TRBJ2-2, with D unresolved. Germline CDR1 and CDR2: MRHNA and SNTAGT. This CDR3 is 13 amino acids long. The V end was cut by 2 bases, the J end by 7 bases, with 8 bases between. This CDR3 reads CASSDSNSGELFF. Written as DNA, the CDR3 is TGTGCCAGCAGTGACAGTAATAGCGGGGAGCTGTTTTTT.

This clonotype occurred a few times. This rearrangement joins TRBV29-1 to TRBJ2-5; 9 bases match TRBD1. The ends lost 7 bases at V and 4 bases at J; junction bases unmatched: 4. CDR3 length equals 12 residues. Germline CDR1 is SQVTM and CDR2 is ANQGSEA. The CDR3 DNA follows: TGCAGCGGGACAGGGGCGGGAGAGACCCAGTACTTC. Its protein product is CSGTGAGETQYF.

Many counts were recorded for this clonotype. The J gene is TRBJ2-7, the V gene TRBV2; D may be TRBD1 or TRBD2 (5 bases each). The CDR3 covers 13 residues. Germline loops: CDR1 SNHLY, CDR2 FYNNEI. Trimming left V 5 bases short and J 4 bases short, with 12 bases between. The CDR3 sequence: CASSPGTGYEQYV. Here the CDR3 DNA reads TGTGCCAGCAGTCCTGGGACGGGTTACGAGCAGTACGTC.

Of note for this clonotype: This CDR3 is missing its conserved last phenylalanine or tryptophan, likely due to a read error. The chain employs TRBV12-3 or TRBV12-4 and TRBJ2-1; 14 bases map to TRBD2. The J segment lost 8 bases and the V segment lost 6 bases, leaving 9 bases of the junction unmatched. CDR3 length equals 16 residues. CDR3 residues: CASSKSGLAGVHEQFL. The DNA of the CDR3 is TGTGCCAGCAGCAAATCGGGACTAGCGGGAGTACATGAGCAGTTCCTC.

Note on this clonotype: One end of the junction varies from germline; a read error may be responsible. J is TRBJ2-1 and V is TRBV20-1; D not resolved. The CDR3 has 13 amino acids. Germline assignment: CDR1 DFQATT and CDR2 SNEGSKA (reference sequence). Here the CDR3 reads CRALPLGVVEQSF. CDR3 nucleotide sequence: TGCAGAGCTTTGCCCCTAGGAGTGGTTGAGCAGTCCTTC.

In its sample, this clonotype was seen once. The V gene is TRBV20-1, the J gene TRBJ2-5; D remains ambiguous. V was shortened by 3 bases and J by 2 bases, with 7 bases between the two germline ends. The CDR3 is made up of 12 amino acids. From germline, CDR1 is DFQATT and CDR2 SNEGSKA (reference sequence). The CDR3 sequence is CSASLRQETQYF. CDR3 nucleotides: TGCAGTGCTAGCCTGCGGCAAGAGACCCAGTACTTC.